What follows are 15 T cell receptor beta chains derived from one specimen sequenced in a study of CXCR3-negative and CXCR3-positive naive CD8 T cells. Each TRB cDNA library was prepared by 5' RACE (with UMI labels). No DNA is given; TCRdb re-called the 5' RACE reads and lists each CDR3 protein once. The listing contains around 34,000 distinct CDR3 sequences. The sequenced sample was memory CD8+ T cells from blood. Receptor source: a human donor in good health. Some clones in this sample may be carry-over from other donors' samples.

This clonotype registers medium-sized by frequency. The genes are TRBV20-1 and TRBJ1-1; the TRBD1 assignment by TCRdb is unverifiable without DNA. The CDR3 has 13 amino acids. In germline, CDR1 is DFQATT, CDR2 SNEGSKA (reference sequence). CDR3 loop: CSAKGGGATEAFF.

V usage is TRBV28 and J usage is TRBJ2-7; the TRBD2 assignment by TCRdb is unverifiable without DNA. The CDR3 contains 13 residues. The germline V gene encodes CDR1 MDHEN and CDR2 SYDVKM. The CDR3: CASSFSPILEQYF.

The CDR3 region is CASSPLRDTYEQYF. The genes are TRBV6-6 and TRBJ2-7; the TCRdb D gene call, TRBD1, has no DNA to confirm it. This CDR3 region has 14 residues. CDR1 is MNHNY and CDR2 is SVGAGI in the germline V gene (reference sequence).

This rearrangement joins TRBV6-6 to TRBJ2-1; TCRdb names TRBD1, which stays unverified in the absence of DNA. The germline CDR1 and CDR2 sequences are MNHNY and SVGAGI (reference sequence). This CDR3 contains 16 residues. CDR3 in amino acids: CASSYSLGGGSNEQFF.

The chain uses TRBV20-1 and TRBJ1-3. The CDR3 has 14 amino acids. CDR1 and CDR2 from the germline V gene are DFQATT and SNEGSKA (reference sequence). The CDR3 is CSARGLPTGNTIYF.

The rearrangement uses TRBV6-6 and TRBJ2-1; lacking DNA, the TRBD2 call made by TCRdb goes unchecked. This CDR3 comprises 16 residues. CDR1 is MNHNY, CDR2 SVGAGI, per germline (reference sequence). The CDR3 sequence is CASSTNSGGADNEQFF.

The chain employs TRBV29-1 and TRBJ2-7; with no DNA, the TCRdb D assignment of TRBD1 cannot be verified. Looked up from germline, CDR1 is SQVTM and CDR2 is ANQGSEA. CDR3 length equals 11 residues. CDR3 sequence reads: CSAGTGYEQYF.

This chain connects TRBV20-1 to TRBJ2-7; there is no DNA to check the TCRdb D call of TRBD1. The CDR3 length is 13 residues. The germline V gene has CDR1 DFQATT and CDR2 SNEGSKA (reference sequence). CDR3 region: CSARWAGSYEQYF.

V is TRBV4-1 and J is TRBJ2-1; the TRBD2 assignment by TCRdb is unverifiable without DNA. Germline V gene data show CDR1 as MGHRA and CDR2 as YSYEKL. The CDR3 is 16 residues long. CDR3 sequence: CASSQEYFSGSGEQFF.

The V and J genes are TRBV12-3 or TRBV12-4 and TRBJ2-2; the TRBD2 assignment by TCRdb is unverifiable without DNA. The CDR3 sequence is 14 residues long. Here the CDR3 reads CASSPARVSGELFF.

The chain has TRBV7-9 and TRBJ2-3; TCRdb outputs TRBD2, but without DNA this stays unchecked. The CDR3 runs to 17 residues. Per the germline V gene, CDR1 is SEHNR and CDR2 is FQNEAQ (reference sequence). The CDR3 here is CASSLPSSGGAGDTQYF.

This CDR3 reads CSVEVPGQGTYEQYF. This rearrangement joins TRBV29-1 to TRBJ2-7; TCRdb indicates TRBD1, and absent DNA this call remains unverified. The CDR3 is 15 amino acids. Germline CDR1 SQVTM, CDR2 ANQGSEA.

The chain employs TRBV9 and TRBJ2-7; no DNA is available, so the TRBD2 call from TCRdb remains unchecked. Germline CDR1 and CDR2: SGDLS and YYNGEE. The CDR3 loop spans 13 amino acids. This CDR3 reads CASSAGTRGEQYF.

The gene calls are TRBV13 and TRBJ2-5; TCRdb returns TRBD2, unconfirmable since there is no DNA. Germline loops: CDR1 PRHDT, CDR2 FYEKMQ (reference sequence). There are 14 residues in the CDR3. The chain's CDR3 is CASSFTSTQETQYF.

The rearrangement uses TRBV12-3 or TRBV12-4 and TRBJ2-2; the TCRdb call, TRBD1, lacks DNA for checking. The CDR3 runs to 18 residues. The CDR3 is CASSFPLTGTGNTGELFF.